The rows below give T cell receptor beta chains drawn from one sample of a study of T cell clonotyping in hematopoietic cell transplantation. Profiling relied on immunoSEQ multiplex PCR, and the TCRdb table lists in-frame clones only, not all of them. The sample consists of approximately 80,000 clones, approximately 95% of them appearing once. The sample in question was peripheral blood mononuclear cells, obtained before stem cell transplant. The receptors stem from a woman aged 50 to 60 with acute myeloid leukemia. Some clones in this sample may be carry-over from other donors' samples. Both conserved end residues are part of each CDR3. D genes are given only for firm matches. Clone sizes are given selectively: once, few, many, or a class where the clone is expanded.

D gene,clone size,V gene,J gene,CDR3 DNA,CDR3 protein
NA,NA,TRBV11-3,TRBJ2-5,TGTGCCAGCAGCTTGTGGGGGCGTGCCATCAAAGAGACCCAGTACTTC,CASSLWGRAIKETQYF
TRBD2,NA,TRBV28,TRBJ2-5,TGTGCCAGCAGTAAACTAGCGGGAGGGCGGCGGGAGACCCAGTACTTC,CASSKLAGGRRETQYF
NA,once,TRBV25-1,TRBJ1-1,TGTGCCAGCAGTTTGGGGCCACTCAGTACTGAAGCTTTCTTT,CASSLGPLSTEAFF
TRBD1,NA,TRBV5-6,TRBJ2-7,TGTGCCAGCAGCCCACCTGCGACAGGGGGCGAGCAGTACTTC,CASSPPATGGEQYF
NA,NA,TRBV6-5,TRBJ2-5,TGTGCCAGCAGTTACTCAAGTCCAGAGACCCAGTACTTC,CASSYSSPETQYF
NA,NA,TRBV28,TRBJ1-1,TGTGCCAGCGACGGAGGGTACACTGAAGCTTTCTTT,CASDGGYTEAFF
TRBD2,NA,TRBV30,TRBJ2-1,TGTGCCTGGAGTGTACGGCCAGCGGGAATCTACAATGAGCAGTTCTTC,CAWSVRPAGIYNEQFF
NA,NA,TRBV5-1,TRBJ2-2,TGCGCCAGCAGCTTGTTCGGGGAGACCGGGGAGCTGTTTTTT,CASSLFGETGELFF
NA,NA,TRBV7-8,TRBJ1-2,TGTGCCAGCAGCTTAGGAACAGACTACTATGGCTACACCTTC,CASSLGTDYYGYTF
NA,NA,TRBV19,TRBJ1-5,TGTGCCAGTAGGGGGGTCCTCTCGGAACAGCCCCAGCATTTT,CASRGVLSEQPQHF
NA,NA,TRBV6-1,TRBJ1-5,TGTGCCAGCAGGGGTAACAATCAGCCCCAGCATTTT,CASRGNNQPQHF
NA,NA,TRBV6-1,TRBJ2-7,TGTGCCAGCAGTGAAGCCTCCGGGGACTCCGAGCAGTACTTC,CASSEASGDSEQYF
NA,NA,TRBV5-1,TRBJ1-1,TGCGCCAGCAGCGGGGGACAGAACACTGAAGCTTTCTTT,CASSGGQNTEAFF
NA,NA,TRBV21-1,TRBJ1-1,TGTGCCAGCAGCAAAGGGTGGCAGGGGAACACTGAAGCTTTCTTT,CASSKGWQGNTEAFF